The clone carrying this TCR beta chain was seen a single time. This CDR3 region has 14 residues. Germline lookup yields CDR1 SEHNR and CDR2 FQNEAQ (reference sequence). J gave up 16 bases and V 5 bases, and 15 bases lay outside the gene matches. This table comes from immunoSEQ multiplex PCR, and its TCRdb copy is limited to in-frame clones, with some not included. The sample carries 70,000 or so clones, 80% to 95% recorded once. The source of the sample is a study of OX40 agonist ivuxolimab in advanced cancers. Overall study context: Patients got intravenous ivuxolimab at 0.01 to 10 mg/kg every 2 weeks. Cohort: around 83% men, mean age about 60, aged roughly 23 to 79.

This TCR was sampled from an adult with an advanced solid tumor such as melanoma, head and neck, liver or kidney cancer. The source was CD4+ or CD8+ T cells sorted from blood, collected in a trial of the OX40 agonist ivuxolimab. The chain couples TRBV7-9 to TRBJ2-1, with 9 bases identical to TRBD1. CDR3 residues: CASSLSLKGQGLFF. CDR3 DNA: TGTGCCAGCAGCCTATCTCTTAAGGGACAGGGTCTTTTCTTC.